These 21 T cell receptor beta chains were all obtained from the same sample, sequenced in a study of OX40 agonist ivuxolimab in advanced cancers. The library was made by the immunoSEQ multiplex PCR assay. Sourced from immuneACCESS, this table was stored by TCRdb with only in-frame sequences that have V and J called. A share of the clones is absent; for the studies checked, an unresolved V gene accounts for under half, and the remainder has no known explanation. The table for this sample lists 55,000 to 70,000 clones; approximately 83% of them were counted only once. The leading ten clones occupy 0.88% of the sample. Sequences were derived from CD4+ or CD8+ T cells sorted from blood, sampled in a trial of the OX40 agonist ivuxolimab. These receptors all stem from an adult with an advanced solid tumor such as melanoma, head and neck, liver or kidney cancer.

This rearrangement joins TRBV29-1 to TRBJ2-2; D possibly corresponds to TRBD2 (6 bases). The CDR3 is 12 amino acids. The V gene lost 6 bases and the J gene lost 5 bases, with 10 bases spanning the gap. CDR1 is SQVTM and CDR2 is ANQGSEA in the germline V gene. Written as DNA, the CDR3 is TGCAGCGTGGAGGGAAGTACCGGGGAGCTGTTTTTT. Its translation: CSVEGSTGELFF.

The rearrangement joins TRBV7-9 to TRBJ2-4; 10 nucleotides align to TRBD1. The CDR3 is 16 amino acids. V shed 0 bases and J 5 bases; nucleotides not matched to a gene: 4. Germline V gene lookup returns CDR1 SEHNR and CDR2 FQNEAQ (reference sequence). This chain's CDR3 is CASSLAWDRGQNIQYF. DNA for the CDR3: TGTGCCAGCAGCTTAGCCTGGGACAGGGGTCAAAACATTCAGTACTTC.

The table lists this clone with a count of one. J is TRBJ2-7 and V is TRBV5-6; a possible D gene is TRBD1 (6 bases). The CDR3 has 13 residues. Germline values: CDR1 SGHDT, CDR2 YYEEEE. With 2 bases removed from V and 9 bases from J, the gap between germline ends came to 15 bases. CDR3 coding DNA: TGTGCCAGCAGCTTCACAGGGTCCTGGGTGCAGTACTTC. This translates into CASSFTGSWVQYF.

The genes are TRBV9 and TRBJ2-7; D unclear. V lost 1 base and J 3 bases, leaving 8 bases between the germline ends. From germline, CDR1 is SGDLS and CDR2 YYNGEE. This CDR3 spans 13 amino acids. CDR3 loop: CASSVTDDYEQYF. Here the CDR3 DNA reads TGTGCCAGCAGCGTAACCGACGACTACGAGCAGTACTTC.

The genes are TRBV28 and TRBJ1-2; D is ambiguous. The germline V and J ends were trimmed by 4 bases and 0 bases, with 6 bases remaining between them. Germline values: CDR1 MDHEN, CDR2 SYDVKM. The CDR3 has 13 amino acids. The DNA for the CDR3 is TGTGCCAGCAGTTCTGACCCTAACTATGGCTACACCTTC. This sequence encodes CASSSDPNYGYTF.

V is TRBV18 and J is TRBJ1-1; tentatively, D is TRBD1 (5 bases). This CDR3 has 12 residues. Germline lookup yields CDR1 KGHSH and CDR2 LQKENI. The V end lost 4 bases, the J end lost 7 bases, and 10 bases lay between the germline ends. As DNA, the CDR3 is TGTGCCAGCTCACAGGACACCTTTGAAGCTTTCTTT. This translates into CASSQDTFEAFF.

This clone turned up a few times. This sequence joins TRBV9 and TRBJ1-1, with D possibly being TRBD1 (6 bases). The germline gives CDR1 SGDLS, CDR2 YYNGEE. The CDR3 runs to 17 residues. V lost 0 bases and J 0 bases, leaving 15 bases between the germline ends. The CDR3 loop is CASSVGSGVQMNTEAFF. The CDR3 DNA reads as TGTGCCAGCAGCGTAGGTTCAGGGGTCCAAATGAACACTGAAGCTTTCTTT.

This chain uses TRBV6-1 with TRBJ2-7; weak D call: TRBD2 (5 bases). CDR1 is MNHNS, CDR2 SASEGT, per germline. With 1 base removed from V and 11 bases from J, the gap between germline ends came to 15 bases. The CDR3 has 13 amino acids. CDR3 in amino acids: CASSEGVGGPEYF. The CDR3 bases are TGTGCCAGCAGTGAAGGGGTAGGAGGACCAGAGTACTTC.

The chain employs TRBV7-2 and TRBJ2-7; either TRBD1 or TRBD2 may fit D (5 bases each). This CDR3 spans 14 amino acids. From germline, CDR1 is SGHTA and CDR2 FQGNSA. Trimming removed 2 bases from V and 0 bases from J, with 8 bases in between. The CDR3 DNA reads TGTGCCAGCAGCTTAACGGGGCGCTCCTACGAGCAGTACTTC. Translated: CASSLTGRSYEQYF.

This clone showed up just a few times. The J gene is TRBJ1-6, the V gene TRBV27; 9 nucleotides line up with TRBD1. The CDR3 has 18 residues. The germline gives CDR1 MNHEY, CDR2 SMNVEV (reference sequence). Losses at the gene ends were 6 bases for V and 0 bases for J; bases not matched to a gene: 9. DNA for the CDR3: TGTGCCAGCAGGAGGGGGACAGGGTTCAGCTCCTATAATTCACCCCTCCACTTT. This gives the protein CASRRGTGFSSYNSPLHF.

In DNA form, the CDR3 reads TGTGCCAGCAGCTCGCGGCGGGGGGGCACAGATACGCAGTATTTT. This codes for CASSSRRGGTDTQYF. V usage is TRBV7-2 and J usage is TRBJ2-3, with TRBD2 matching 8 bases. CDR1 SGHTA and CDR2 FQGNSA come from the germline V gene. The CDR3 extends over 15 amino acids. Losses at the gene ends were 4 bases for V and 1 base for J; bases not matched to a gene: 4.

This chain's CDR3 is CASSIESGRAAEQYF. CDR3 in DNA: TGTGCCAGTAGTATAGAAAGCGGGAGGGCCGCCGAGCAGTACTTC. The rearrangement links TRBV19 to TRBJ2-7; 10 bases match TRBD2. With V trimmed by 0 bases and J by 6 bases, 5 bases remained unmatched. CDR1 LNHDA and CDR2 SQIVND come from the germline V gene (reference sequence). This CDR3 spans 15 amino acids.

J is TRBJ2-1 and V is TRBV30; 7 positions agree with TRBD1. V shed 8 bases, J shed 5 bases, and the junction held 15 bases outside the gene matches. The CDR3 runs 15 residues. Per the germline V gene, CDR1 is GTSNPN and CDR2 is SVGIG (reference sequence). CDR3 sequence reads: CAGTAERPLDNEQFF. The CDR3 region has the DNA TGTGCCGGGACAGCGGAGCGGCCCCTAGACAATGAGCAGTTCTTC.

The J gene is TRBJ2-3, the V gene TRBV7-9; 9 bases map to TRBD1. The ends lost 1 base at V and 2 bases at J; junction bases unmatched: 10. This CDR3 region has 18 residues. Germline V lookup: CDR1 SEHNR, CDR2 FQNEAQ (reference sequence). Here the CDR3 reads CASSLETGGPPYTDTQYF. The CDR3 DNA is TGTGCCAGCAGCTTAGAAACAGGGGGCCCCCCATACACAGATACGCAGTATTTT.

The table lists this clone with a few counts. The V gene is TRBV14, the J gene TRBJ2-7; D remains ambiguous. The CDR3 runs to 14 residues. Between the trimmed V and J ends, which lost 2 bases and 4 bases, there was a span of 12 bases. CDR1 is SGHDN and CDR2 is FVKESK in the germline V gene. DNA for the CDR3: TGTGCCAGCAGCCAAAGATGGGCCCTGTACGAGCAGTACTTC. Amino acid sequence: CASSQRWALYEQYF.

CDR3 coding DNA: TGTGCCAGCAGCTCGACGACAGCTACCTACGAGCAGTACTTC. Its translation is CASSSTTATYEQYF. This sequence joins TRBV7-6 and TRBJ2-7, with D perhaps TRBD1 (5 bases). The CDR3 is 14 amino acids. The germline V gene has CDR1 SGHVS and CDR2 FNYEAQ. V was shortened by 4 bases and J by 2 bases, with 12 bases between the two germline ends.

This clone turned up a few times. The chain uses TRBV11-2 and TRBJ1-2; the D is unclear. CDR3 size: 16 residues. Trimming stripped 1 base from V and 3 bases from J, with 15 bases between. Per the germline V gene, CDR1 is SGHAT and CDR2 is FQNNGV. CDR3 nucleotide sequence: TGTGCCAGCAGCTTAGGATTGACATCGACGGACTATGGCTACACCTTC. Protein: CASSLGLTSTDYGYTF.

This chain links TRBV9 with TRBJ2-1; D gene uncertain. CDR1 and CDR2 (germline): SGDLS, YYNGEE. V shed 2 bases and J shed 0 bases, with 9 bases lying between them. This CDR3 has 15 amino acids. The CDR3 nucleotides are TGTGCCAGCAGCGTTACATTGAGCTCCTACAATGAGCAGTTCTTC. Translated, it gives CASSVTLSSYNEQFF. Full variable domain (missing parts from reference TRBV9 and TRBJ2-1): DSGVTQTPKHLITATGQRVTLRCSPRSGDLSVYWYQQSLDQGLQFLIQYYNGEERAKGNILERFSAQQFPDLHSELNLSSLELGDSALYFCASSVTLSSYNEQFFGPGTRLTVL.

The chain uses TRBV28 and TRBJ1-1; possibly TRBD1 for D (6 bases). The germline V gene has CDR1 MDHEN and CDR2 SYDVKM. The V gene lost 5 bases and the J gene lost 2 bases, with 21 bases spanning the gap. The CDR3 runs to 17 residues. The CDR3 sequence: CASSPPRGGILNTEAFF. CDR3 nucleotides: TGTGCCAGCAGTCCACCCAGGGGCGGAATTCTAAACACTGAAGCTTTCTTT. Full variable domain (remainder filled in from reference TRBV28 and TRBJ1-1): DVKVTQSSRYLVKRTGEKVFLECVQDMDHENMFWYRQDPGLGLRLIYFSYDVKMKEKGDIPEGYSVSREKKERFSLILESASTNQTSMYLCASSPPRGGILNTEAFFGQGTRLTVV.

J is TRBJ2-2 and V is TRBV6-4, with D perhaps matching TRBD1 or TRBD2 (5 bases each). Between the trimmed V and J ends, which lost 2 bases and 6 bases, there was a span of 13 bases. Germline V gene data show CDR1 as MRHNA and CDR2 as SNTAGT. This CDR3 is built from 15 residues. CDR3 in DNA: TGTGCCAGCAGTGACGAGGGGTTAGGTTCCGGGGAGCTGTTTTTT. The encoded protein is CASSDEGLGSGELFF.

Worth noting for this clone: An end of the junction differs from the germline gene, which may be a read error. V is TRBV15 and J is TRBJ2-7; D is possibly TRBD1 or TRBD2 (5 bases each). This CDR3 spans 15 amino acids. Germline-derived CDR1 and CDR2 are LNHNV and YYDKDF (reference sequence). The CDR3 here is CATSRDLPGAGEQCF. Here the CDR3 DNA reads TGTGCCACCAGCAGAGATCTCCCCGGGGCTGGAGAGCAGTGCTTC. The full variable domain, its missing parts supplied by reference TRBV15 and TRBJ2-7, is DAMVIQNPRYQVTQFGKPVTLSCSQTLNHNVMYWYQQKSSQAPKLLFHYYDKDFNNEADTPDNFQSRRPNTSFCFLDIRSPGLGDTAMYLCATSRDLPGAGEQCFGPGTRLTVT.